Each of the 12 T cell receptor beta chains below was sequenced from the same sample in a study of blood T cells in healthy people across ages. A J-beta primer mix and a sample-barcoded 5' primer were used in a second PCR of about 7 to 12 cycles. From the 5' RACE reads, TCRdb called clonotypes with MiXCR, one entry per CDR3 protein. This sample has around 750,000 distinct CDR3 sequences; roughly 53% occur once, and the top ten carry about two fifths. Material: blood. These receptors all come from a man at least 80 years old in good health.

This chain joins TRBV29-1 and TRBJ2-5; TRBD1 matches at 11 bases. The germline V gene has CDR1 SQVTM and CDR2 ANQGSEA. This CDR3 region has 14 residues. Trimming removed 6 bases from V and 4 bases from J; junction bases left unmatched: 7. CDR3 residues: CSVRPGQGGETQYF. Written as DNA, the CDR3 is TGCAGCGTACGGCCGGGACAGGGGGGAGAGACCCAGTACTTC.

This clonotype was counted once. This sequence joins TRBV20-1 and TRBJ2-7; 7 bases match TRBD2. The DNA end favors TRBJ2-5, so the J call may be wrong. The CDR3 covers 15 residues. Germline CDR1 DFQATT, CDR2 SNEGSKA (reference sequence). For the CDR3, the DNA is TGCAGTGGAGAACCCCTAGCGGAGAGAGGGGAGACCCAGTACTTC. Translating gives CSGEPLAERGETQYF.

In this sample, this clonotype turned up a few times. V usage is TRBV5-1 and J usage is TRBJ2-7; 7 bases are shared with TRBD2. The CDR3 sequence is 14 residues long. Germline V gene lookup returns CDR1 SGHRS and CDR2 YFSETQ. V dropped 4 bases and J dropped 3; count of bases not matched to a gene: 7. As DNA, the CDR3 is TGCGCCAGCAGCGGGAGGGGTCCCCTCTACGAGCAGTACTTC. This encodes CASSGRGPLYEQYF.

This chain joins TRBV28 and TRBJ2-4; 7 bases align to TRBD1. J was trimmed by 3 bases and V by 8 bases; bases with no gene match: 7. The CDR3 runs 14 residues. CDR1 MDHEN and CDR2 SYDVKM come from the germline V gene. CDR3 in DNA: TGTGCCAGCGTCACAGGGGCAAACAAAAACATTCAGTACTTC. Translation: CASVTGANKNIQYF.

This rearrangement joins TRBV27 to TRBJ2-1, with TRBD2 as a possible D gene (5 bases). Germline V gene data show CDR1 as MNHEY and CDR2 as SMNVEV (reference sequence). The CDR3 is 16 residues long. With 0 bases removed from V and 1 base from J, the gap between germline ends came to 10 bases. The CDR3 DNA follows: TGTGCCAGCAGTTTATCGGAGGTGGGGTCCTACAATGAGCAGTTCTTC. It yields the protein CASSLSEVGSYNEQFF.

The chain carries TRBV11-3 and TRBJ2-1, with D unclear. V was cut by 7 bases and J by 4 bases, with 17 bases left in between. This CDR3 has 15 residues. In germline, CDR1 is SGHNT, CDR2 YENEEA. DNA for the CDR3: TGTGCCAGCACGACTCGCTCAACAACTTACAATGAGCAGTTCTTC. This gives the protein CASTTRSTTYNEQFF.

The chain employs TRBV9 and TRBJ2-7; D might be TRBD1 (6 bases). The J call may be mistaken, given a closer DNA end match to TRBJ2-5. CDR1 SGDLS and CDR2 YYNGEE come from the germline V gene. The CDR3 has 14 residues. The CDR3 sequence is CASSENRVRETQYF. The CDR3 DNA follows: TGTGCCAGCAGCGAAAACAGGGTCAGGGAGACCCAGTACTTC.

The rearrangement uses TRBV28 and TRBJ2-7, with 11 bases matching TRBD2. V lost 5 bases and J lost 4; bases outside the gene matches: 16. Germline CDR1 is MDHEN and CDR2 is SYDVKM. This CDR3 has 18 amino acids. The CDR3 spells CASSRGGSGRAPRYEQYF. The CDR3 nucleotides read TGTGCCAGCAGTCGGGGTGGTAGCGGGAGGGCGCCCAGGTACGAGCAGTACTTC. The full variable domain, rest sourced from reference TRBV28 and TRBJ2-7, is DVKVTQSSRYLVKRTGEKVFLECVQDMDHENMFWYRQDPGLGLRLIYFSYDVKMKEKGDIPEGYSVSREKKERFSLILESASTNQTSMYLCASSRGGSGRAPRYEQYFGPGTRLTVT.

The CDR3 bases are TGTGCCACCAGTGACCCCCCGGGTTATGGAACTTCCTACAATGAGCAGTTCTTC. It yields the protein CATSDPPGYGTSYNEQFF. The chain employs TRBV24-1 and TRBJ2-1; the D is unclear. Trimming removed 4 bases from V and 1 base from J, with 19 bases in between. The CDR3 runs 18 residues. The germline CDR1 and CDR2 sequences are KGHDR and SFDVKD.

This chain uses TRBV5-5 with TRBJ2-1; 8 positions agree with TRBD2. The CDR3 loop spans 18 amino acids. CDR1 is SGHKS and CDR2 is YYEKEE in the germline V gene (reference sequence). The junction had 17 bases not matched to a gene; V was cut back by 4 bases and J by 5 bases. The CDR3 is CASSRFLGAKAGDNEQFF. DNA for the CDR3: TGTGCCAGCAGCCGATTTTTGGGGGCTAAAGCGGGGGACAATGAGCAGTTCTTC.

This clonotype was seen more than once but under ten times. This chain links TRBV10-3 with TRBJ2-4, with 7 bases matching TRBD2. TRBJ2-7 explains the end of the DNA better; the J call may be wrong. Germline CDR1 and CDR2: ENHRY and SYGVKD. The CDR3 is 14 amino acids. The CDR3, as DNA: TGTGCCATCAGTCTTACGGGAGGATCTTTCGAGCAGTACTTC. This gives the protein CAISLTGGSFEQYF.

This chain uses TRBV12-3 or TRBV12-4 with TRBJ2-7, with D unclear. V was cut by 7 bases and J by 4 bases, with 14 bases left in between. The CDR3 has 13 residues. The CDR3 DNA reads as TGTGCCAGCAAGGAGAGCAGGCGGTACGAGCAGTACTTC. It encodes CASKESRRYEQYF.